Below, 27 T cell receptor beta chains from the same sample are listed, as sequenced in a study of T cells in Graves' hyperthyroidism and ophthalmopathy. The source material, RNA transcripts, was used to amplify TCR beta CDR3 regions. The study used the HTBI primer set for a first-round RT-PCR of the TCR CDR3. TCRdb re-derived calls from the multiplex PCR reads in MiXCR, one entry per CDR3 protein. The data contain around 350,000 distinct CDR3 sequences, approximately 19% of them singletons. The sample taken for sequencing was blood. These receptors originate from a woman aged 18 to 35 with Graves' hyperthyroidism.

V and J are TRBV11-1 and TRBJ2-6; D is possibly TRBD2 (6 bases). The V and J ends lost 1 base and 0 bases respectively, with 10 bases between them. The V gene's germline CDR1 is SGHAT and CDR2 FQDESV (reference sequence). This CDR3 region has 17 residues. The CDR3 DNA reads as TGTGCCAGCAGCTTAGAGGAGGGGTTCTCTGGGGCCAACGTCCTGACTTTC. This translates into CASSLEEGFSGANVLTF.

This clonotype was picked up many times. The chain combines TRBV2 with TRBJ2-7, with 15 bases fitting TRBD2. In germline, CDR1 is SNHLY, CDR2 FYNNEI. Unmatched junction bases numbered 7, after V lost 4 bases and J lost 9 bases. This CDR3 region has 15 residues. CDR3 sequence reads: CASSATGLAGGAQYF. The DNA for the CDR3 is TGTGCCAGCAGTGCTACTGGACTAGCGGGGGGGGCGCAGTACTTC. Filled out from reference TRBV2 and TRBJ2-7, the complete variable domain reads EPEVTQTPSHQVTQMGQEVILRCVPISNHLYFYWYRQILGQKVEFLVSFYNNEISEKSEIFDDQFSVERPDGSNFTLKIRSTKLEDSAMYFCASSATGLAGGAQYFGPGTRLTVT.

This clonotype has ten or more counts. This chain links TRBV27 with TRBJ1-2; D gene uncertain. V lost 6 bases, J lost 3 bases, and 14 bases lay in between. Germline values: CDR1 MNHEY, CDR2 SMNVEV (reference sequence). The CDR3 has 14 residues. Here the CDR3 reads CASRASGLDYGYTF. The CDR3 nucleotides read TGTGCCAGCAGGGCCTCGGGCTTGGACTATGGCTACACCTTC.

CDR3 bases: TGTGCCACCAAGGGAGGAACAGGGTCCTACGAGCAGTACTTC. Amino acid sequence: CATKGGTGSYEQYF. The J gene is TRBJ2-7, the V gene TRBV24-1; D is tentatively TRBD1 or TRBD2 (6 bases each). CDR1 is KGHDR, CDR2 SFDVKD, per germline. V lost 8 bases and J lost 1, with 14 bases in between. This CDR3 has 14 amino acids.

This clonotype was recorded many times. The CDR3 nucleotides read TGTGCCAGCAGCTTAAAAGCAGGGGGGCAAGAGACCCAGTACTTC. Translating gives CASSLKAGGQETQYF. This chain connects TRBV7-2 to TRBJ2-5, with D perhaps TRBD1 (7 bases). Trimming stripped 2 bases from V and 2 bases from J, with 12 bases between. The CDR3 covers 15 residues. Looked up from germline, CDR1 is SGHTA and CDR2 is FQGNSA.

This clonotype occurred a few times. This sequence joins TRBV6-1 and TRBJ1-6, with 8 positions matching TRBD1. CDR1 and CDR2 from the germline V gene are MNHNS and SASEGT. The CDR3 totals 19 residues. J was trimmed by 3 bases and V by 4 bases; bases with no gene match: 14. CDR3 DNA: TGTGCCAGCAGTGCCCGGGCCGGGACAGGCCTTTACTATAATTCACCCCTCCACTTT. It translates to CASSARAGTGLYYNSPLHF.

This clonotype was seen at least ten times. This chain connects TRBV2 to TRBJ2-7, with D hard to call. CDR3 length equals 16 residues. The ends were cut back, 1 base at V and 1 base at J, with 14 bases in the middle. Germline V CDR1 and CDR2: SNHLY, FYNNEI. CDR3 region: CASSEGRVSDSYEQYF. CDR3 in DNA: TGTGCCAGCAGTGAAGGCCGTGTGTCGGATTCCTACGAGCAGTACTTC. The full variable domain, with the rest looked up from reference TRBV2 and TRBJ2-7, is EPEVTQTPSHQVTQMGQEVILRCVPISNHLYFYWYRQILGQKVEFLVSFYNNEISEKSEIFDDQFSVERPDGSNFTLKIRSTKLEDSAMYFCASSEGRVSDSYEQYFGPGTRLTVT.

This chain connects TRBV18 to TRBJ2-5, with TRBD1 identical over 7 bases. The V segment lost 0 bases and the J segment 5 bases; nucleotides outside the gene matches: 3. The CDR3 has 14 residues. The germline V gene has CDR1 KGHSH and CDR2 LQKENI. CDR3 in DNA: TGTGCCAGCTCACCACCGGACAGGTTTGAGACCCAGTACTTC. It encodes CASSPPDRFETQYF.

The sample holds many counts of this clonotype. The rearrangement uses TRBV9 and TRBJ2-7; D remains ambiguous. Germline V gene sequence: CDR1 SGDLS, CDR2 YYNGEE. This CDR3 contains 15 residues. The V end was cut by 4 bases, the J end by 2 bases, with 16 bases between. This CDR3 reads CASSPEPHETYEQYF. The CDR3 DNA reads as TGTGCCAGCAGCCCAGAACCCCATGAAACCTACGAGCAGTACTTC.

The chain carries TRBV12-3 or TRBV12-4 and TRBJ2-2; 9 bases match TRBD2. The CDR3 has 15 amino acids. V was pared by 5 bases and J by 4 bases, with 5 bases of the junction left unmatched. The CDR3 DNA reads as TGTGCCAGCAGTCTCACTAGCGGGCTCACCGGGGAGCTGTTTTTT. Its translation is CASSLTSGLTGELFF.

This clonotype was detected many times. The J gene is TRBJ1-1, the V gene TRBV10-3; 9 bases fit TRBD1. This CDR3 contains 13 residues. Germline lookup yields CDR1 ENHRY and CDR2 SYGVKD. V was pared by 7 bases and J by 4 bases, with 4 bases of the junction left unmatched. CDR3 sequence: CAITTGGTTEAFF. The CDR3 DNA reads TGTGCCATCACGACAGGGGGGACCACTGAAGCTTTCTTT.

The J gene is TRBJ1-2, the V gene TRBV4-1; TRBD1 is a possible D gene (5 bases). The CDR3 loop spans 16 amino acids. V dropped 1 base and J dropped 3 bases, with 15 bases sitting between them. CDR1 and CDR2 (germline): MGHRA, YSYEKL. For the CDR3, the DNA is TGCGCCAGCAGCCAAGGGGCTCGGGGGGTCGACTATGGCTACACCTTC. This encodes CASSQGARGVDYGYTF.

The chain carries TRBV7-2 and TRBJ2-5; 7 nucleotides align to TRBD2. V was clipped by 0 bases and J by 5 bases; unmatched bases: 6. Germline V CDR1 and CDR2: SGHTA, FQGNSA. This CDR3 contains 15 residues. DNA for the CDR3: TGTGCCAGCAGCTTAGCGAGTAGGGGAGGGGAGACCCAGTACTTC. Amino acid sequence: CASSLASRGGETQYF. Full variable domain (missing parts from reference TRBV7-2 and TRBJ2-5): GAGVSQSPSNKVTEKGKDVELRCDPISGHTALYWYRQSLGQGLEFLIYFQGNSAPDKSGLPSDRFSAERTGGSVSTLTIQRTQQEDSAVYLCASSLASRGGETQYFGPGTRLLVL.

In DNA form, the CDR3 reads TGTGCCAGCAGCCCTAAGACTAGCGGGGCAACGAACACCGGGGAGCTGTTTTTT. Translating it yields CASSPKTSGATNTGELFF. The V gene is TRBV28, the J gene TRBJ2-2; 11 bases line up with TRBD2. Germline CDR1 and CDR2: MDHEN and SYDVKM. CDR3 size: 18 residues. J lost 0 bases, V lost 6 bases, and 9 bases had no gene match.

This clonotype was counted at least ten times. The chain links TRBV9 to TRBJ2-7; D may be TRBD2 (5 bases). CDR3 length: 15 amino acids. CDR1 is SGDLS and CDR2 is YYNGEE in the germline V gene. The V end lost 1 base, the J end lost 6 bases, and 17 bases lay between the germline ends. The DNA for the CDR3 is TGTGCCAGCAGCGTATCACTGGCGGAGGTTGGCGAGCAGTACTTC. Its protein is CASSVSLAEVGEQYF.

At least ten counts were recorded for this clonotype. The V call is TRBV11-2, the J call TRBJ2-7; TRBD2 agrees at 7 bases. This CDR3 is built from 17 residues. The germline V gene has CDR1 SGHAT and CDR2 FQNNGV. V lost 1 base, J lost 3 bases, and 12 bases stayed unmatched. The CDR3 loop reads CASSLVSGGGGFYEQYF. CDR3 sequence (DNA): TGTGCCAGCAGCTTAGTGTCGGGCGGGGGAGGTTTCTACGAGCAGTACTTC.

This clonotype was seen repeatedly, ten times or more. The V gene is TRBV4-1, the J gene TRBJ1-2; the D is unclear. V was cut by 4 bases and J by 8 bases, with 11 bases left in between. Germline V gene data show CDR1 as MGHRA and CDR2 as YSYEKL. The CDR3 has 12 amino acids. The CDR3 is CASSPVAGGYTF. CDR3 DNA sequence: TGCGCCAGCAGCCCGGTTGCTGGGGGCTACACCTTC.

This clonotype was detected ten times or more. The J gene is TRBJ1-3, the V gene TRBV10-3, with D maybe TRBD1 (6 bases). Germline CDR1 and CDR2: ENHRY and SYGVKD. Trimming shortened V by 7 bases and J by 5 bases, and 15 bases separated the two germline ends. CDR3 length: 14 residues. Here the CDR3 reads CAITQTGIRNTIYF. CDR3 coding DNA: TGTGCCATCACCCAGACAGGAATCCGAAACACCATATATTTT.

Regarding this clonotype: This likely comes from a read error, as the CDR3 has no conserved phenylalanine or tryptophan at its end. The chain joins TRBV7-8 to TRBJ2-2, with 8 positions matching TRBD2. CDR3 length equals 16 residues. Germline CDR1 SGHVS, CDR2 FQNEAQ. CDR3 sequence (DNA): TGTGCCAGCAGCCCCCTGGCGGGAGGTTTCACCGAGGAGCTGTTTTTG. Translated: CASSPLAGGFTEELFL.

This clonotype showed up many times. This chain links TRBV27 with TRBJ2-2, with D unresolved. Per germline, CDR1 MNHEY and CDR2 SMNVEV (reference sequence). The germline V and J ends were trimmed by 6 bases and 3 bases, with 11 bases remaining between them. CDR3 length: 14 residues. The CDR3: CASRYGSHTGELFF. The CDR3 DNA follows: TGTGCCAGCAGATACGGGTCCCACACCGGGGAGCTGTTTTTT.

A remark on this clonotype: Sequence at one end of the junction differs from germline and may be a read error. V usage is TRBV18 and J usage is TRBJ1-2; D is possibly TRBD1 (5 bases). The CDR3 length is 15 residues. Per the germline V gene, CDR1 is KGHSH and CDR2 is LQKENI. The CDR3 is CASSPQGISNYGYTF. In nucleotides, the CDR3 is TGTGCCAGCTCACCACAGGGGATCAGTAACTATGGTTACACCTTC.

This clonotype was picked up many times. V is TRBV2 and J is TRBJ2-7; TRBD1 matches at 7 bases. Germline CDR1 reads SNHLY; CDR2 reads FYNNEI. The junction had 10 bases not matched to a gene; V was cut back by 5 bases and J by 3 bases. This CDR3 has 15 amino acids. CDR3 region: CASSPRTGSDYEQYF. CDR3 DNA sequence: TGTGCCAGCAGTCCTCGGACAGGCAGCGACTACGAGCAGTACTTC.

A few counts support this clonotype. The chain combines TRBV20-1 with TRBJ1-5; 7 bases align to TRBD1. V shed 3 bases and J 3 bases; nucleotides not matched to a gene: 5. The CDR3 has 14 residues. Germline-derived CDR1 and CDR2 are DFQATT and SNEGSKA (reference sequence). The CDR3 sequence is CSARAGGFNQPQHF. CDR3 coding DNA: TGCAGTGCTAGGGCAGGGGGTTTCAATCAGCCCCAGCATTTT.

This clonotype was counted ten times or more. This chain links TRBV6-5 with TRBJ1-2, with no clear D. This CDR3 has 12 residues. Germline CDR1 reads MNHEY; CDR2 reads SVGAGI. V lost 0 bases to trimming and J lost 3 bases, with 2 bases between them. Here the CDR3 reads CASSYSYYGYTF. The CDR3 DNA sequence: TGTGCCAGCAGTTACTCGTACTATGGCTACACCTTC.

Details on this clonotype: This could be a read error, since a much larger clone is one nucleotide away. The chain recombines TRBV27 with TRBJ2-2; D may be TRBD2 (6 bases). V was trimmed by 7 bases and J by 7 bases, leaving 16 bases between them. Germline V gene lookup returns CDR1 MNHEY and CDR2 SMNVEV (reference sequence). The CDR3 is 14 amino acids. The CDR3 is CASKREWGVGELFF. The CDR3 coding sequence is TGTGCCAGCAAACGCGAATGGGGGGTCGGGGAGCTGTTTTTT.

To note about this clonotype: Given the absence of the conserved phenylalanine or tryptophan at the CDR3 end, a read error is likely. CDR3 sequence reads: CASSPTGTNYGYTY. The CDR3 bases are TGTGCCAGCAGCCCTACAGGGACAAACTATGGCTACACCTAC. V usage is TRBV11-3 and J usage is TRBJ1-2, with D maybe TRBD1 (6 bases). The CDR3 is 14 residues long. Germline CDR1 is SGHNT and CDR2 is YENEEA. Trimming removed 5 bases at V and 2 bases at J, with 12 bases between.

This clonotype appeared many times. This chain joins TRBV12-3 or TRBV12-4 and TRBJ2-7, with 8 bases fitting TRBD1. Germline trimming cut 6 bases from V and 3 bases from J; bases unmatched to any gene: 4. The CDR3 has 13 residues. The CDR3 nucleotides are TGTGCCAGCAGCCGGGACAGGATCTACGAGCAGTACTTC. Translated: CASSRDRIYEQYF.